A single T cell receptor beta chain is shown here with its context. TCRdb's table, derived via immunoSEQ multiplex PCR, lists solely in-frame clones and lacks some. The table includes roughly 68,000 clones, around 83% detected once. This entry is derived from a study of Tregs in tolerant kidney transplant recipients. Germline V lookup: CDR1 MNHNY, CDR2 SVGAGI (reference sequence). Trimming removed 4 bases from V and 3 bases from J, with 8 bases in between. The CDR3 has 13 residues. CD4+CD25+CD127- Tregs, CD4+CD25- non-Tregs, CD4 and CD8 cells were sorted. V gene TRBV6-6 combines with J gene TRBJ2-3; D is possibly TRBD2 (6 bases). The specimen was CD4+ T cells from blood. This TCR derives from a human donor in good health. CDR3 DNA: TGTGCCAGCAGTTGGGACTTAACAGATACGCAGTATTTT. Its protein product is CASSWDLTDTQYF.